This TCR beta chain is drawn from a study of Graves' ophthalmopathy and Graves' hyperthyroidism. Study results and limitations: Most thyroid-expanded clonotypes exceeding 0.001 frequency were also found in blood.

Amplified TCR beta CDR3 regions were obtained using RNA transcripts as template. Scientists carried out first-round RT-PCR using HTBI primers and then a second-round multiplex PCR. One entry per CDR3 protein, called by TCRdb with MiXCR from the multiplex PCR reads. Found here are approximately 1.2 million distinct CDR3 sequences, about two fifths of them singletons; the top ten hold around 10%. Comment on this clonotype: Its matching antigen is unknown.

This CDR3 is built from 13 residues. Germline CDR1 is WSHSY and CDR2 is SAAADI. Newly diagnosed, the hyperthyroidism patients had under 2 months' duration and were aged 18 to 65. This TCR was recovered from an adult man with Graves' hyperthyroidism. Sequenced input: peripheral blood or thyroid tissue (not recorded which). The V call is TRBV10-2, the J call TRBJ2-7, with TRBD1 as a possible D gene (5 bases). The end of the DNA aligns better with TRBJ2-5, so the J call may be wrong. The CDR3 here is CATSGSGRETQYF. Here the CDR3 DNA reads TGCGCCACCTCAGGGTCTGGTCGGGAGACCCAGTACTTC.